The 9 T cell receptor beta chains below all came from one sample that was sequenced in a study of blood T cell repertoires in COVID-19. Profiling relied on immunoSEQ multiplex PCR, and the TCRdb table lists in-frame clones only, not all of them. The sample includes around 250,000 clones, just under 85% of them seen just once. The specimen sequenced was peripheral blood. The receptors originated from a woman older than 75 with acute or convalescent COVID-19.

The rearrangement joins TRBV28 to TRBJ1-4; D may be TRBD1 (6 bases). Germline loops: CDR1 MDHEN, CDR2 SYDVKM. Between the trimmed V and J ends, which lost 2 bases and 8 bases, there was a span of 9 bases. The CDR3 has 13 amino acids. CDR3 coding DNA: TGTGCCAGCAGTTTAAGACAGGTGGAAAAACTGTTTTTT. This gives the protein CASSLRQVEKLFF.

This clone was counted a single time. This chain joins TRBV7-6 and TRBJ2-7; 8 positions match TRBD2. Germline CDR1 and CDR2: SGHVS and FNYEAQ. The CDR3 length is 14 residues. Trimming took 1 base from V and 5 from J; bases not matched to a gene: 4. The CDR3 bases are TGTGCCAGCAGCTTAGAAGGTAGCGGGAACGAGCAGTACTTC. It translates to CASSLEGSGNEQYF.

This chain uses TRBV18 with TRBJ1-2; 7 bases line up with TRBD1. The CDR3 extends over 17 amino acids. Trimming at V came to 1 base and at J to 3 bases, leaving 11 bases not matched to a gene. From germline, CDR1 is KGHSH and CDR2 LQKENI. DNA of the CDR3: TGTGCCAGCTCACCACTCCCGCGGGACAGAACACACTATGGCTACACCTTC. It encodes CASSPLPRDRTHYGYTF.

The chain employs TRBV19 and TRBJ1-2; 8 positions match TRBD1. CDR1 LNHDA and CDR2 SQIVND come from the germline V gene (reference sequence). J was trimmed by 4 bases and V by 5 bases; bases with no gene match: 9. The CDR3 loop spans 15 amino acids. The CDR3 protein is CASSPGQAYFYGYTF. The CDR3 nucleotides are TGTGCCAGTAGTCCGGGACAGGCCTACTTCTATGGCTACACCTTC.

The rearrangement uses TRBV29-1 and TRBJ2-3; the match to TRBD2 covers 12 bases. Trimming cost V 7 bases and J 3 bases; bases outside gene matches: 5. Germline assignment: CDR1 SQVTM and CDR2 ANQGSEA. This CDR3 is built from 14 residues. As DNA, the CDR3 is TGCAGCGCCCTCGGACTAGCGGGGACAGATACGCAGTATTTT. Residues: CSALGLAGTDTQYF.

This clone was observed once. The rearrangement links TRBV20-1 to TRBJ2-1, with 9 nucleotides matching TRBD2. The length of the CDR3 is 11 residues. The junction had 3 bases not matched to a gene; V was cut back by 8 bases and J by 7 bases. The germline gives CDR1 DFQATT, CDR2 SNEGSKA (reference sequence). The CDR3 coding sequence is TGCAGTAGCGGGAGGCAAAATGAGCAGTTCTTC. It codes for CSSGRQNEQFF.

Turning to this clone: This sample includes further DNA sequences coding for the same CDR3. V is TRBV5-6 and J is TRBJ1-1; D gene ambiguous. The germline gives CDR1 SGHDT, CDR2 YYEEEE. Trimming shortened V by 2 bases and J by 0 bases, and 5 bases separated the two germline ends. The CDR3 covers 13 residues. CDR3 residues: CASSFYLNTEAFF. In DNA, the CDR3 is TGTGCCAGCAGCTTTTATCTGAACACTGAAGCTTTCTTT.

The J gene is TRBJ1-5, the V gene TRBV27; D not certain. Germline V lookup: CDR1 MNHEY, CDR2 SMNVEV (reference sequence). V gave up 3 bases and J gave up 3 bases, with 9 bases separating them. The CDR3 covers 14 residues. This CDR3 reads CASSFGRDNQPQHF. In DNA form, the CDR3 reads TGTGCCAGCAGTTTCGGACGGGACAATCAGCCCCAGCATTTT.

This clone was seen a handful of times. J is TRBJ1-2 and V is TRBV6-1; D is possibly TRBD1 (6 bases). The length of the CDR3 is 15 residues. Germline-derived CDR1 and CDR2 are MNHNS and SASEGT. V was clipped by 3 bases and J by 2 bases, with 13 bases between them. The CDR3 nucleotides are TGTGCCAGCAGTGACCCCCCTACAGGGAACTATGGCTACACCTTC. This translates into CASSDPPTGNYGYTF.